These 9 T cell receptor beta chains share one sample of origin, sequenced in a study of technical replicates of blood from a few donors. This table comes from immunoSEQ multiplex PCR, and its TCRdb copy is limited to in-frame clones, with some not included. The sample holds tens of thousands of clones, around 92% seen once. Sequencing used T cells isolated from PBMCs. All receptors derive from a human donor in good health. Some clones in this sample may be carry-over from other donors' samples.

The CDR3 sequence: CASSFGNTEAFF. In DNA, the CDR3 is TGTGCCAGTAGTTTCGGGAACACTGAAGCTTTCTTT. V usage is TRBV19 and J usage is TRBJ1-1; unclear D gene. The CDR3 sequence is 12 residues long. Trimming took 5 bases from V and 1 from J, leaving 5 bases between them. In germline, CDR1 is LNHDA, CDR2 SQIVND (reference sequence). Looking up the rest from reference TRBV19 and TRBJ1-1 gives the full variable domain: DGGITQSPKYLFRKEGQNVTLSCEQNLNHDAMYWYRQDPGQGLRLIYYSQIVNDFQKGDIAEGYSVSREKKESFPLTVTSAQKNPTAFYLCASSFGNTEAFFGQGTRLTVV.

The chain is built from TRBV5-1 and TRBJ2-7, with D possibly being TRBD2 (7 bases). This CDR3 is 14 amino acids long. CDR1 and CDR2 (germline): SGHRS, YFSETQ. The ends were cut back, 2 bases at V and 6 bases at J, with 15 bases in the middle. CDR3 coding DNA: TGCGCCAGCAGCTTTGGAGGGGGGGCCGGCGAGCAGTACTTC. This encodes CASSFGGGAGEQYF.

CDR3 DNA sequence: TGTGCAAGTCGCTCATACTCCCGGGAGGAAAAGGGCGGTCAGCCCCAGCATTTT. It codes for CASRSYSREEKGGQPQHF. This rearrangement joins TRBV12-2 to TRBJ1-5. TRBV12-2 is tagged as a pseudogene. The CDR3 loop spans 18 amino acids.

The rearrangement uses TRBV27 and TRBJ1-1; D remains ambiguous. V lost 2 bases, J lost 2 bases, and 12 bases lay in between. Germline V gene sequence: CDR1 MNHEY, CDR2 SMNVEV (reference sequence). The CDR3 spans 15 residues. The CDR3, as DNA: TGTGCCAGCAGTTTAAACCATCAAGCAAACACTGAAGCTTTCTTT. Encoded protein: CASSLNHQANTEAFF.

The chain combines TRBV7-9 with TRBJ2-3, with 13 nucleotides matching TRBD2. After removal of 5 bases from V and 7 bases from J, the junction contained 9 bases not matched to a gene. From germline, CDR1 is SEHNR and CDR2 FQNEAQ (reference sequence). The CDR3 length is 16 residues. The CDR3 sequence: CASSGEGLAGMHTQYF. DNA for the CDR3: TGTGCCAGCAGCGGCGAGGGACTAGCGGGAATGCATACGCAGTATTTT.

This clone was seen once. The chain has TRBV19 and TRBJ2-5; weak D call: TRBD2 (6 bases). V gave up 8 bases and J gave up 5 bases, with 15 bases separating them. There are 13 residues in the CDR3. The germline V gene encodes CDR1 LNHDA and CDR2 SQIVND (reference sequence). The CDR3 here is CASHPAGAETQYF. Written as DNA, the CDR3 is TGTGCCAGTCACCCAGCGGGTGCTGAGACCCAGTACTTC.

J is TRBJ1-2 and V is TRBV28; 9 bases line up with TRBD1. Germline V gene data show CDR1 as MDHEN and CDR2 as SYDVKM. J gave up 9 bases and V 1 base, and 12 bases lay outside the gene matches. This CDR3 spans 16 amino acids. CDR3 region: CASSLYNRGRAHSYTF. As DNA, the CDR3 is TGTGCCAGCAGTTTATACAACAGGGGGCGCGCACACAGCTACACCTTC.

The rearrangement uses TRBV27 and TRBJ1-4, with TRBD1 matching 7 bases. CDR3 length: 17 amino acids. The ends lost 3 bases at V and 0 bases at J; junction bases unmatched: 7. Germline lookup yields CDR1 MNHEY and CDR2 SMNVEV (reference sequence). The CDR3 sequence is CASSFYRDSATNEKLFF. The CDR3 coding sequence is TGTGCCAGCAGTTTTTACCGGGACAGTGCAACTAATGAAAAACTGTTTTTT. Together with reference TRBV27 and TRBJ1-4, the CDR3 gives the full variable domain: EAQVTQNPRYLITVTGKKLTVTCSQNMNHEYMSWYRQDPGLGLRQIYYSMNVEVTDKGDVPEGYKVSRKEKRNFPLILESPSPNQTSLYFCASSFYRDSATNEKLFFGSGTQLSVL.

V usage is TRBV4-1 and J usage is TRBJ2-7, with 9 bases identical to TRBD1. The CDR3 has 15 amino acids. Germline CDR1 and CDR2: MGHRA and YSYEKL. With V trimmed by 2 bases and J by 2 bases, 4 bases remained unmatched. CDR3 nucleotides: TGCGCCAGCAGCCAAATTCGACAGGGGGCCTACGAGCAGTACTTC. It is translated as CASSQIRQGAYEQYF.